This T cell receptor (beta chain) was captured in a study of cytomegalovirus exposure and HLA in healthy donors. On this clone itself: Antigen specificity is unknown.

Overall study findings and caveats: The authors listed 150 or so TCR beta chains as cytomegalovirus-associated. Presence/absence results assume similar sequencing depth per donor, which may not hold. An analysis that was carried out later associated some 17,000 TCR beta sequences with HLA alleles at 0.05 false discovery rate. Previous analysis showed most TCR beta V segments were productive about 87% or about 30% of the time.

The CDR3 sequence is 15 residues long. V lost 7 bases and J lost 1, with 17 bases in between. The germline CDR1 and CDR2 sequences are SGHDT and YYEEEE. The PCR used 60 Vbeta and 13 Jbeta primers. Measured with immunoSEQ multiplex PCR; TCRdb has only the in-frame clones, and not every one. This sample has about 210,000 clones, with roughly 80% found just once. Sequenced: PBMCs. The TCR originated in a man aged 25 to 40 in good health and CMV-seronegative. This chain joins TRBV5-6 and TRBJ1-1, with D tentatively TRBD1 (5 bases). The CDR3: CASAGPTTENTEAFF. CDR3 coding DNA: TGTGCCAGCGCGGGGCCGACAACAGAGAACACTGAAGCTTTCTTT.